A single sample gave rise to the 21 T cell receptor beta chains below, sequenced in a study of response to subunit inactivated influenza vaccine. TCRdb used MiXCR to reprocess the RT-PCR reads, holding one entry per CDR3 protein. The table has more than 250,000 distinct CDR3 sequences, 21% seen once. The sequencing used PBMCs from blood, collected less than 22 months after vaccination. These receptor sequences come from a man between 50 and 69 years old who received an inactivated influenza vaccine.

V usage is TRBV25-1 and J usage is TRBJ2-7; unclear D gene. Looked up from germline, CDR1 is MGHDK and CDR2 is SYGVNS. V lost 2 bases and J 2 bases, leaving 1 base between the germline ends. This CDR3 spans 11 amino acids. CDR3 nucleotide sequence: TGTGCCAGCAGTGAAACCTACGAGCAGTACTTC. This translates into CASSETYEQYF.

In this sample, this clonotype turned up a few times. The rearrangement joins TRBV7-9 to TRBJ2-2, with D uncertain. Deletions cut 4 bases from V and 5 bases from J, with 8 bases between. Germline V gene lookup returns CDR1 SEHNR and CDR2 FQNEAQ (reference sequence). The CDR3 has 13 amino acids. The CDR3 is CASSWDTTGELFF. The CDR3 DNA reads TGTGCCAGCAGCTGGGATACAACCGGGGAGCTGTTTTTT.

The chain links TRBV12-3 or TRBV12-4 to TRBJ1-5, with 8 bases that match TRBD1. The CDR3 is made up of 14 amino acids. The junction had 6 bases not matched to a gene; V was cut back by 6 bases and J by 5 bases. CDR3 nucleotide sequence: TGTGCCAGCAGCCCGGACAGGGCGGATCAGCCCCAGCATTTT. It codes for CASSPDRADQPQHF.

This clonotype was seen more than once but under ten times. The chain uses TRBV6-1 and TRBJ1-2, with D maybe TRBD1 (5 bases). Looked up from germline, CDR1 is MNHNS and CDR2 is SASEGT. The CDR3 contains 13 residues. Between the trimmed V and J ends, which lost 2 bases and 8 bases, there was a span of 12 bases. CDR3: CASSENQGMGYTF. The CDR3 nucleotides are TGTGCCAGCAGTGAAAACCAGGGTATGGGCTACACCTTC.

The chain employs TRBV20-1 and TRBJ2-5; D is possibly TRBD2 (6 bases). V gave up 1 base and J gave up 2 bases, with 17 bases separating them. This CDR3 contains 16 residues. CDR1 and CDR2 (germline): DFQATT, SNEGSKA (reference sequence). The DNA for the CDR3 is TGCAGTGCTAGAGTCATGAAGGAGGGGTTACAAGAGACCCAGTACTTC. It yields the protein CSARVMKEGLQETQYF.

The rearrangement links TRBV5-6 to TRBJ2-6; 9 bases are shared with TRBD1. Germline CDR1 SGHDT, CDR2 YYEEEE. Germline trimming cut 5 bases from V and 1 base from J; bases unmatched to any gene: 13. The CDR3 totals 19 residues. The CDR3 spells CASSPFLGQGRSGANVLTF. The CDR3 DNA reads TGTGCCAGCAGTCCGTTTCTCGGACAGGGGAGGTCTGGGGCCAACGTCCTGACTTTC.

V gene TRBV5-5 combines with J gene TRBJ2-7; D unresolved. The CDR3 runs to 13 residues. Germline CDR1 and CDR2: SGHKS and YYEKEE (reference sequence). Trimming took 8 bases from V and 9 from J, leaving 21 bases between them. The CDR3 region is CARSTGPLCPQYF. CDR3 DNA sequence: TGTGCCAGGAGCACCGGTCCCCTATGCCCGCAGTACTTC.

The chain carries TRBV19 and TRBJ2-1; D might be TRBD2 (6 bases). V was cut by 2 bases and J by 5 bases, with 16 bases left in between. Germline CDR1 reads LNHDA; CDR2 reads SQIVND (reference sequence). The CDR3 has 16 residues. DNA for the CDR3: TGTGCCAGTAGTATAAGCGGGTCGGCCCCCCACAATGAGCAGTTCTTC. Translating it yields CASSISGSAPHNEQFF.

This clonotype was seen only a few times. The J gene is TRBJ1-3, the V gene TRBV4-2; 7 bases match TRBD1. The germline V gene has CDR1 LGHNA and CDR2 YNFKEQ. This CDR3 is 16 amino acids long. Germline trimming cut 2 bases from V and 0 bases from J; bases unmatched to any gene: 4. CDR3 in DNA: TGTGCCAGCAGCCAAAGTCCAGGGGGCTCTGGAAACACCATATATTTT. The encoded protein is CASSQSPGGSGNTIYF.

This clonotype was counted only a few times. This chain links TRBV10-3 with TRBJ2-5; a weak D match, TRBD2 (5 bases). The CDR3 is 15 residues long. Germline CDR1 is ENHRY and CDR2 is SYGVKD. Trimming stripped 6 bases from V and 2 bases from J, with 16 bases between. Here the CDR3 DNA reads TGTGCCATCAGCACGGGCCCGGGGATGCAAGAGACCCAGTACTTC. Translated, it gives CAISTGPGMQETQYF.

CDR3 nucleotide sequence: TGTGCCAGTAGCCCCGAGGGACCGTCTTGGGTCTTGGGCTACACCTTC. As protein: CASSPEGPSWVLGYTF. V is TRBV19 and J is TRBJ1-2, with D tentatively TRBD1 (5 bases). Germline lookup yields CDR1 LNHDA and CDR2 SQIVND (reference sequence). Trimming removed 6 bases at V and 8 bases at J, with 25 bases between. The CDR3 consists of 16 residues.

There are a few counts of this clonotype. This chain links TRBV5-1 with TRBJ2-3, with D possibly matching TRBD1 (6 bases). CDR1 is SGHRS, CDR2 YFSETQ, per germline. Trimming took off 0 bases at V and 5 bases at J, with 22 bases between the two ends. The CDR3 contains 18 residues. DNA for the CDR3: TGCGCCAGCAGCTTGGCCTTGGGGGCCACCCTCACACAAGATACGCAGTATTTT. Encoded protein: CASSLALGATLTQDTQYF. The variable domain in full, completed from reference TRBV5-1 and TRBJ2-3, reads KAGVTQTPRYLIKTRGQQVTLSCSPISGHRSVSWYQQTPGQGLQFLFEYFSETQRNKGNFPGRFSGRQFSNSRSEMNVSTLELGDSALYLCASSLALGATLTQDTQYFGPGTRLTVL.

V usage is TRBV25-1 and J usage is TRBJ1-2; TRBD1 matches at 9 bases. CDR3 length equals 15 residues. Looked up from germline, CDR1 is MGHDK and CDR2 is SYGVNS. The junction had 12 bases not matched to a gene; V was cut back by 5 bases and J by 8 bases. The CDR3 region has the DNA TGTGCCAGCAGTCCGTTGGACAGGGGACGACGGGGCTACACCTTC. Protein sequence: CASSPLDRGRRGYTF.

The rearrangement links TRBV9 to TRBJ2-1; D unresolved. Looked up from germline, CDR1 is SGDLS and CDR2 is YYNGEE. This CDR3 is built from 12 residues. V shed 4 bases and J shed 4 bases, with 6 bases lying between them. The CDR3 sequence is CASSRLYNEQFF. In DNA, the CDR3 is TGTGCCAGCAGCCGACTGTACAATGAGCAGTTCTTC.

This clonotype was counted between two and nine times. The chain uses TRBV29-1 and TRBJ2-1, with a weak D call TRBD2 (6 bases). Germline CDR1 is SQVTM and CDR2 is ANQGSEA. The CDR3 consists of 18 residues. Trimming removed 1 base from V and 0 bases from J, with 19 bases in between. The CDR3 is CSVEGYLWGESSYNEQFF. The CDR3 DNA follows: TGCAGCGTTGAAGGATACCTCTGGGGGGAAAGCTCCTACAATGAGCAGTTCTTC.

The chain uses TRBV6-2 or TRBV6-3 and TRBJ2-6; no reliable D call. Germline CDR1 is MNHEY and CDR2 is SVGEGT. This CDR3 has 15 residues. The V and J ends lost 2 bases and 2 bases respectively, with 7 bases between them. This CDR3 is CASSYPVTGANVLTF. The CDR3 region has the DNA TGTGCCAGCAGTTACCCCGTGACTGGGGCCAACGTCCTGACTTTC.

V usage is TRBV3-1 and J usage is TRBJ2-1; a possible D gene is TRBD1 (6 bases). The V end lost 5 bases, the J end lost 10 bases, and 12 bases lay between the germline ends. Germline values: CDR1 LGHDT, CDR2 YNNKEL (reference sequence). The CDR3 contains 12 residues. The CDR3, as DNA: TGTGCCAGCAGCGACAGGCGGTCGGAGCAGTTCTTC. It is translated as CASSDRRSEQFF.

This clonotype showed up just once. V is TRBV20-1 and J is TRBJ2-5; possibly TRBD1 for D (6 bases). V was cut by 6 bases and J by 5 bases, with 25 bases left in between. The CDR3 spans 16 residues. In germline, CDR1 is DFQATT, CDR2 SNEGSKA (reference sequence). In DNA, the CDR3 is TGCAGTGCGCTCCCAGGGGCTCCCCAAATTCAGGAGACCCAGTACTTC. It yields the protein CSALPGAPQIQETQYF.

Only a few counts were recorded for this clonotype. This sequence joins TRBV6-1 and TRBJ2-7, with TRBD1 identical over 7 bases. V was pared by 7 bases and J by 2 bases, with 11 bases of the junction left unmatched. This CDR3 region has 15 residues. CDR1 is MNHNS and CDR2 is SASEGT in the germline V gene. The CDR3 is CASKKEGTAAYEQYF. As DNA, the CDR3 is TGTGCCAGCAAAAAGGAAGGGACAGCGGCCTACGAGCAGTACTTC.

This clonotype was seen a handful of times. The CDR3: CSASQALQETQYF. In DNA, the CDR3 is TGCAGTGCTTCACAGGCCCTCCAAGAGACCCAGTACTTC. V and J are TRBV20-1 and TRBJ2-5; a possible D gene is TRBD1 (5 bases). The CDR3 covers 13 residues. Germline CDR1 and CDR2: DFQATT and SNEGSKA (reference sequence). V was trimmed by 5 bases and J by 1 base, leaving 11 bases between them.

V gene TRBV4-1 combines with J gene TRBJ2-3; 7 bases agree with TRBD1. The CDR3 totals 13 residues. The V gene end was trimmed by 3 bases and the J gene end by 11 bases; junction bases not matched to a gene: 8. The germline V gene encodes CDR1 MGHRA and CDR2 YSYEKL. Here the CDR3 DNA reads TGCGCCAGCAGCCACGCCCTTGGACAGGAGCAGTATTTT. The encoded protein is CASSHALGQEQYF.